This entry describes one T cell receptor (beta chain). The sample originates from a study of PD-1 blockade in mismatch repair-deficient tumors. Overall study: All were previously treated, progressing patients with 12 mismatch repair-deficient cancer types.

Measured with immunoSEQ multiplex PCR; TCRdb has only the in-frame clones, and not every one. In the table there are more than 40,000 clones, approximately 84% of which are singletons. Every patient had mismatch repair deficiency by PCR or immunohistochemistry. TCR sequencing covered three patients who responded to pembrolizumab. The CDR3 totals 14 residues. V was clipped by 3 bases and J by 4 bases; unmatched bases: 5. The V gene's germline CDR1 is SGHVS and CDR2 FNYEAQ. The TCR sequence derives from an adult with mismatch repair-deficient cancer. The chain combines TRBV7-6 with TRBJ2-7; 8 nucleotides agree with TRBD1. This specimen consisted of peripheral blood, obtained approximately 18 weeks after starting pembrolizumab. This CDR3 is CASSFGRGQYEQYF. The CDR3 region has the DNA TGTGCCAGCAGCTTTGGCAGGGGGCAATACGAGCAGTACTTC.